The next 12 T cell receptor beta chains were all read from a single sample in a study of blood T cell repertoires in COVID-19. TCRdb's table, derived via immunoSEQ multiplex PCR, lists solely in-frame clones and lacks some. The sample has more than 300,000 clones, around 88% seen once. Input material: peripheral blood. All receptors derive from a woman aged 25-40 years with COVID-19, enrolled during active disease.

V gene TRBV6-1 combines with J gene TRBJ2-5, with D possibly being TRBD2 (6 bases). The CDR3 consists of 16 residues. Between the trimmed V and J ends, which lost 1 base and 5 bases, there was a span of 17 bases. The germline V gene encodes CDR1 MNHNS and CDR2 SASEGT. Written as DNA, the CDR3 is TGTGCCAGCAGTGAAGTCGGCGGCGGGGCAAGGGAGACCCAGTACTTC. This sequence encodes CASSEVGGGARETQYF.

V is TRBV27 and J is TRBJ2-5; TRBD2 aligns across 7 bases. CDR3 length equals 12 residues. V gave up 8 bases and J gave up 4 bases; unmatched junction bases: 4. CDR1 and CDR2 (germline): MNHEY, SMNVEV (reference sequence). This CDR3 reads CASGGVGETQYF. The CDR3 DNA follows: TGTGCCAGCGGGGGGGTGGGAGAGACCCAGTACTTC.

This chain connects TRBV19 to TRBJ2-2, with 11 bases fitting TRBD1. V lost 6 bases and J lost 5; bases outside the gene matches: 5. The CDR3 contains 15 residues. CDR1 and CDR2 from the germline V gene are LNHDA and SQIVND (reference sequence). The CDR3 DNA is TGTGCCAGTAGAACGGACAGGGGGCAAACCGGGGAGCTGTTTTTT. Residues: CASRTDRGQTGELFF.

The CDR3 DNA follows: TGTGCCAGCAGTGATCAGCCAGGGCGAAAGAGCTATGGCTACACCTTC. This gives the protein CASSDQPGRKSYGYTF. The rearrangement links TRBV6-1 to TRBJ1-2, with a weak D call TRBD1 (5 bases). CDR1 is MNHNS, CDR2 SASEGT, per germline. The CDR3 is 16 amino acids. The germline V and J ends were trimmed by 3 bases and 4 bases, with 18 bases remaining between them.

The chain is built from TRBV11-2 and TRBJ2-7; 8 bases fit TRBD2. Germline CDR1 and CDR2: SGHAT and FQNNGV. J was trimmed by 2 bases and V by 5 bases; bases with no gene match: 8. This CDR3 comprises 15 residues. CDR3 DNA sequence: TGTGCCAGCAGCCACCTGAGGACTAGCACCTACGAGCAGTACTTC. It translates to CASSHLRTSTYEQYF.

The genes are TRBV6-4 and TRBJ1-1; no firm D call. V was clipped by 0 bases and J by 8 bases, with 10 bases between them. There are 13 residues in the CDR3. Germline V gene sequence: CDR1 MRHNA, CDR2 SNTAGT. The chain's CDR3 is CASSDSLYGEAFF. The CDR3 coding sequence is TGTGCCAGCAGTGACTCGCTTTACGGGGAAGCTTTCTTT.

The CDR3 protein is CASSLEFAGGIQFF. CDR3 coding DNA: TGTGCCAGCAGCTTAGAGTTTGCGGGGGGCATACAGTTCTTC. The chain recombines TRBV7-2 with TRBJ2-1, with TRBD2 identical over 8 bases. The CDR3 is made up of 14 amino acids. V lost 1 base and J lost 13; bases outside the gene matches: 9. Germline CDR1 reads SGHTA; CDR2 reads FQGNSA. The full variable domain, completed using reference TRBV7-2 and TRBJ2-1, is GAGVSQSPSNKVTEKGKDVELRCDPISGHTALYWYRQSLGQGLEFLIYFQGNSAPDKSGLPSDRFSAERTGGSVSTLTIQRTQQEDSAVYLCASSLEFAGGIQFFGPGTRLTVL.

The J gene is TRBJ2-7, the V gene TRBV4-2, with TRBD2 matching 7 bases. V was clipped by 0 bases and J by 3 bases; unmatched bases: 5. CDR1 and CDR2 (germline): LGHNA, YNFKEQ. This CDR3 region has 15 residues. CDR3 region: CASSQELAEFYEQYF. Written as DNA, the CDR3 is TGTGCCAGCAGCCAAGAGCTAGCGGAATTCTACGAGCAGTACTTC.

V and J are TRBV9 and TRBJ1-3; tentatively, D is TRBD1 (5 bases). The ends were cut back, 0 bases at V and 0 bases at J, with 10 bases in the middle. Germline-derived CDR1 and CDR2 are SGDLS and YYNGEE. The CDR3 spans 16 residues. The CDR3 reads CASSVAEGLSGNTIYF. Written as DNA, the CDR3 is TGTGCCAGCAGCGTAGCGGAGGGGCTCTCTGGAAACACCATATATTTT.

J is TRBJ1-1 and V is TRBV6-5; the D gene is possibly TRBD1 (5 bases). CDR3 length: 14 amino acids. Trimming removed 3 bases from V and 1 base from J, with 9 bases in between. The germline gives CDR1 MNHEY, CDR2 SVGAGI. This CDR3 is CASSYVTGNTEAFF. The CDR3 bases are TGTGCCAGCAGTTATGTCACAGGGAACACTGAAGCTTTCTTT.

CDR3 amino acids: CASSLQGFNYGYTF. In DNA form, the CDR3 reads TGTGCCAGCAGCTTGCAGGGGTTTAACTATGGCTACACCTTC. This chain connects TRBV7-2 to TRBJ1-2, with D tentatively TRBD1 (6 bases). The germline gives CDR1 SGHTA, CDR2 FQGNSA. This CDR3 is 14 amino acids long. The ends were cut back, 3 bases at V and 1 base at J, with 9 bases in the middle.

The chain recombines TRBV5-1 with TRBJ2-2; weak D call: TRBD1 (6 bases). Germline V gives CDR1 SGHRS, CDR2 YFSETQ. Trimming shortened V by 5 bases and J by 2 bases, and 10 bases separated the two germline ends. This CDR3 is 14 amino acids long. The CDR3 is CASRTGDNTGELFF. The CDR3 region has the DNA TGCGCCAGCAGGACAGGAGACAACACCGGGGAGCTGTTTTTT.